These 2 T cell receptor beta chains were sequenced from one sample in a study of blood T cell repertoires in COVID-19. Profiled with immunoSEQ multiplex PCR; TCRdb holds only in-frame clones, not every one. The sample records roughly 200,000 clones, roughly 75% being singletons. The sample was peripheral blood. The receptor set was obtained from a man aged 70 or older with active or convalescent COVID-19.

The chain joins TRBV4-2 to TRBJ2-1; D is possibly TRBD2 (6 bases). V was clipped by 0 bases and J by 4 bases, with 13 bases between them. CDR1 is LGHNA, CDR2 YNFKEQ, per germline. The CDR3 spans 16 residues. The CDR3 nucleotides read TGTGCCAGCAGCCAAGAAGGAGGGAGGAATTACAATGAGCAGTTCTTC. It codes for CASSQEGGRNYNEQFF.

The chain joins TRBV18 to TRBJ1-4; 8 bases are a match to TRBD1. This CDR3 has 17 residues. The germline V gene encodes CDR1 KGHSH and CDR2 LQKENI. With V trimmed by 2 bases and J by 3 bases, 8 bases remained unmatched. The CDR3 sequence is CASSPKSGGASNEKLFF. As DNA, the CDR3 is TGTGCCAGCTCACCAAAATCAGGGGGCGCATCTAATGAAAAACTGTTTTTT.